Listed here is a single T cell receptor beta chain. This specimen comes from a study of blood T cells in healthy people across ages. Through a sample-barcoded 5' primer and a J-beta primer mix, a second PCR was run for 7 to 11 cycles. Every cDNA molecule carried a tag from a template-switch adaptor bearing 12 random nucleotides. TCRdb reprocessed the 5' RACE reads with MiXCR, giving one entry per CDR3 protein. The data show roughly 730,000 distinct CDR3 sequences, around three fifths seen once. The TCR was taken from a man aged 35 to 55 in good health. Sequencing input: blood.

The CDR3 reads CASILTGGFQETQYF. The CDR3 nucleotides are TGTGCCAGCATCCTGACAGGGGGTTTCCAAGAGACCCAGTACTTC. The chain employs TRBV6-1 and TRBJ2-7; TRBD1 matches at 9 bases. The better agreement between TRBJ2-5 and the DNA end casts doubt on the J call. Looked up from germline, CDR1 is MNHNS and CDR2 is SASEGT. The CDR3 spans 15 residues.